A single sample is the source of the 30 T cell receptor beta chains below, sequenced in a study of metastatic and nonmetastatic thyroid tumors. All patients were untreated before thyroid surgery. TCRdb reprocessed the PCR reads via MiXCR. The sample lists tens of thousands of clones, more than 20% occurring once. The sample comprised blood. These TCRs come from a female donor with papillary thyroid cancer or a benign thyroid nodule (not recorded which). Some clones in this sample may be carry-over from other donors' samples.

By proportion, this clone is medium-sized. V usage is TRBV6-5 and J usage is TRBJ2-7; D unresolved. CDR1 and CDR2 (germline): MNHEY, SVGAGI. There are 13 residues in the CDR3. Trimming stripped 0 bases from V and 2 bases from J, with 5 bases between. The CDR3 here is CASSYSPAYEQYF. The CDR3, as DNA: TGTGCCAGCAGTTACTCGCCCGCCTACGAGCAGTACTTC.

By sample fraction, this clone is medium-sized. In DNA form, the CDR3 reads TGTGCCAGCAGTTTAGTGGTCTCGCGGGGAGGGGACGAGCAGTACTTC. It specifies CASSLVVSRGGDEQYF. J is TRBJ2-7 and V is TRBV12-3 or TRBV12-4; 7 positions agree with TRBD2. The CDR3 is 16 residues long. V shed 1 base, J shed 5 bases, and the junction held 11 bases outside the gene matches.

CDR3: CASIISGDRKNEQFF. The CDR3 DNA is TGTGCCAGCATCATTAGTGGGGACAGAAAGAATGAGCAGTTCTTC. The V call is TRBV13, the J call TRBJ2-1; TRBD1 aligns across 7 bases. Germline V gene data show CDR1 as PRHDT and CDR2 as FYEKMQ (reference sequence). Unmatched junction bases numbered 13, after V lost 7 bases and J lost 7 bases. This CDR3 has 15 amino acids.

This clone was seen repeatedly, ten times or more. The chain joins TRBV19 to TRBJ2-1; TRBD2 agrees at 8 bases. Germline assignment: CDR1 LNHDA and CDR2 SQIVND (reference sequence). V was pared by 6 bases and J by 12 bases, with 13 bases of the junction left unmatched. This CDR3 contains 14 residues. The DNA for the CDR3 is TGTGCCAGTAGCTCAAGTAGCGGGAAGGATCGGCAGTTCTTC. As protein: CASSSSSGKDRQFF.

This clone was counted only a few times. The chain joins TRBV6-1 to TRBJ2-1; 7 bases align to TRBD2. This CDR3 comprises 16 residues. Per the germline V gene, CDR1 is MNHNS and CDR2 is SASEGT. V lost 3 bases to trimming and J lost 10 bases; unmatched junction nucleotides: 15. CDR3 sequence: CASSEPELAGVSEQFF. CDR3 nucleotide sequence: TGTGCCAGCAGTGAGCCCGAACTGGCGGGAGTCTCCGAGCAGTTCTTC.

This clone was seen repeatedly, ten times or more. With a much larger clone just one base away, this may be a read error. This same CDR3 is encoded by further DNA sequences in the sample. The chain joins TRBV20-1 to TRBJ1-3; the D is unclear. This CDR3 is 13 amino acids long. CDR1 DFQATT and CDR2 SNEGSKA come from the germline V gene (reference sequence). CDR3 loop: CSAMRAEGNTIYF. The CDR3 bases are TGCAGTGCCATGAGGGCTGAGGGAAACACCATATACTTT.

This clone was counted between two and nine times. The chain employs TRBV20-1 and TRBJ2-3; 15 bases line up with TRBD2. Germline loops: CDR1 DFQATT, CDR2 SNEGSKA (reference sequence). The J segment lost 3 bases and the V segment lost 5 bases, leaving 18 bases of the junction unmatched. The CDR3 length is 20 residues. The chain's CDR3 is CSALLGLAGGDGFWTDTQYF. The CDR3 nucleotides read TGCAGTGCTCTCCTCGGACTAGCGGGAGGGGATGGGTTTTGGACAGATACGCAGTATTTT.

This clone was seen at least ten times. The V call is TRBV29-1, the J call TRBJ1-2; D gene ambiguous. The CDR3 runs 13 residues. Germline CDR1 reads SQVTM; CDR2 reads ANQGSEA. Between the trimmed V and J ends, which lost 4 bases and 4 bases, there was a span of 13 bases. Here the CDR3 reads CSVGAEDSYGYTF. CDR3 coding DNA: TGCAGCGTTGGAGCGGAAGACTCCTATGGCTACACCTTC.

Concerning this clone itself: This may come from a read error, since a much larger clone is one base off. A read error is likely, as this CDR3 ends without the conserved phenylalanine or tryptophan. The chain links TRBV7-9 to TRBJ2-5, with D perhaps matching TRBD1 or TRBD2 (6 bases each). The CDR3 extends over 16 amino acids. V was shortened by 4 bases and J by 4 bases, with 19 bases between the two germline ends. Germline V gene lookup returns CDR1 SEHNR and CDR2 FQNEAQ (reference sequence). CDR3 bases: TGTGCCAGCAGCTCCCAGTTAGGGGGGTATGGAGAGACCCAGTACCTC. Encoded protein: CASSSQLGGYGETQYL.

This clone was counted at least ten times. With a much larger clone just one base away, this may be a read error. Within the sample, other DNA sequences also encode this same CDR3. V and J are TRBV15 and TRBJ2-3, with TRBD2 matching over 11 bases. Trimming cost V 2 bases and J 6 bases; bases outside gene matches: 13. The CDR3 covers 18 residues. Germline assignment: CDR1 LNHNV and CDR2 YYDKDF (reference sequence). DNA of the CDR3: TGTGCCACCAGCAGATCGACAGCAGCTAGCGGGAGGTGGGATACGCAGTATTTT. The encoded protein is CATSRSTAASGRWDTQYF.

The V call is TRBV4-3, the J call TRBJ2-5, with a weak D call TRBD1 (6 bases). The CDR3 consists of 15 residues. Trimming took 0 bases from V and 5 from J, leaving 13 bases between them. The germline V gene encodes CDR1 LGHNA and CDR2 YSLEER. CDR3 in amino acids: CASSQDKRDKETQYF. For the CDR3, the DNA is TGCGCCAGCAGCCAAGATAAGAGGGACAAGGAGACCCAGTACTTC.

This clone was recorded a few times. The rearrangement joins TRBV5-1 to TRBJ2-7; D may correspond to TRBD1 or TRBD2 (5 bases each). CDR3 length: 13 amino acids. Trimming stripped 6 bases from V and 4 bases from J, with 14 bases between. The germline V gene has CDR1 SGHRS and CDR2 YFSETQ. CDR3 amino acids: CASTCTWGYEQYF. DNA of the CDR3: TGCGCCAGCACCTGCACCTGGGGGTACGAGCAGTACTTC.

The rearrangement joins TRBV20-1 to TRBJ1-2; 7 bases align to TRBD1. This CDR3 contains 17 residues. Germline CDR1 is DFQATT and CDR2 is SNEGSKA (reference sequence). After removal of 5 bases from V and 0 bases from J, the junction contained 15 bases not matched to a gene. The CDR3 protein is CSAVDPRGQITNYGYTF. The CDR3 coding sequence is TGCAGTGCTGTAGACCCGAGGGGACAGATCACTAACTATGGCTACACCTTC.

In this sample, this clone turned up many times. The chain links TRBV9 to TRBJ1-6; 8 bases fit TRBD1. Germline assignment: CDR1 SGDLS and CDR2 YYNGEE. This CDR3 is 14 amino acids long. With V trimmed by 0 bases and J by 14 bases, 7 bases remained unmatched. The CDR3: CASSVAVTGATLHF. DNA of the CDR3: TGTGCCAGCAGCGTAGCTGTGACAGGGGCGACCCTCCACTTT. Using reference TRBV9 and TRBJ1-6 for the parts outside the CDR3, the full variable domain is DSGVTQTPKHLITATGQRVTLRCSPRSGDLSVYWYQQSLDQGLQFLIQYYNGEERAKGNILERFSAQQFPDLHSELNLSSLELGDSALYFCASSVAVTGATLHFGNGTRLTVT.

This clone was counted at least ten times. The rearrangement joins TRBV4-3 to TRBJ2-5, with 7 bases identical to TRBD1. The CDR3 extends over 14 amino acids. Germline V gene sequence: CDR1 LGHNA, CDR2 YSLEER. After removal of 0 bases from V and 9 bases from J, the junction contained 7 bases not matched to a gene. The CDR3 nucleotides read TGCGCCAGCAGCCAAGATTTGGGACAGCCACCCCAGTACTTC. Translated, it gives CASSQDLGQPPQYF.

This clone has a handful of counts. V gene TRBV27 combines with J gene TRBJ1-5; 10 positions agree with TRBD1. Trimming cost V 6 bases and J 5 bases; bases outside gene matches: 4. CDR3 length: 14 amino acids. Germline V gives CDR1 MNHEY, CDR2 SMNVEV (reference sequence). The DNA for the CDR3 is TGTGCCAGCAGCGGGACAGGGGAATATCAGCCCCAGCATTTT. Its translation is CASSGTGEYQPQHF.

Remarks on this clone: Additional DNA sequences in this sample encode the identical CDR3. The CDR3 region is CAWEGRAGRYEQYF. In DNA, the CDR3 is TGTGCCTGGGAGGGGCGCGCGGGACGATACGAGCAGTACTTC. The rearrangement joins TRBV30 to TRBJ2-7; TRBD2 might be the D (6 bases). Trimming stripped 5 bases from V and 4 bases from J, with 18 bases between. CDR1 and CDR2 from the germline V gene are GTSNPN and SVGIG (reference sequence). CDR3 size: 14 residues.

A note on this clone: A read error is likely, as this CDR3 ends without the conserved phenylalanine or tryptophan. The limits of the CDR3 on the DNA are not certain, so only TCRdb's listed CDR3 is given. The chain employs TRBV2 and TRBJ2-6; the table's D call TRBD2 went unverified against the DNA. The CDR3 comprises 9 residues, both ends counted. Looked up from germline, CDR1 is SNHLY and CDR2 is FYNNEI. The CDR3 sequence is CASWRGLPI.

This clone has a count of ten or more. The chain uses TRBV2 and TRBJ2-3; 7 bases align to TRBD1. The CDR3 runs to 15 residues. The ends lost 0 bases at V and 2 bases at J; junction bases unmatched: 2. Germline lookup yields CDR1 SNHLY and CDR2 FYNNEI. The CDR3 loop is CASSEAGTATDTQYF. CDR3 DNA sequence: TGTGCCAGCAGTGAAGCAGGGACAGCCACAGATACGCAGTATTTT.

Ten or more counts support this clone. The V call is TRBV20-1, the J call TRBJ2-3; 8 bases are shared with TRBD2. CDR3 length equals 15 residues. The germline CDR1 and CDR2 sequences are DFQATT and SNEGSKA (reference sequence). V dropped 3 bases and J dropped 4; count of bases not matched to a gene: 9. CDR3 sequence (DNA): TGCAGTGCTAGTAGTCCGGCGGGAGGATCAGATACGCAGTATTTT. Translated: CSASSPAGGSDTQYF.

At least ten counts were recorded for this clone. The V and J genes are TRBV7-2 and TRBJ2-3; D gene uncertain. Germline V gives CDR1 SGHTA, CDR2 FQGNSA. This CDR3 comprises 16 residues. V was trimmed by 6 bases and J by 0 bases, leaving 16 bases between them. The CDR3 is CASRPIRTSSTDTQYF. CDR3 DNA: TGTGCCAGCAGACCGATACGGACCTCTAGCACAGATACGCAGTATTTT.

This clone was counted between two and nine times. The chain employs TRBV29-1 and TRBJ1-2; no reliable D call. The ends were cut back, 0 bases at V and 6 bases at J, with 14 bases in the middle. The CDR3 is made up of 14 amino acids. CDR1 and CDR2 from the germline V gene are SQVTM and ANQGSEA. The CDR3 DNA follows: TGCAGCGTTGAAGATCGAGTGGGAGGTCATGGCTACACCTTC. Its protein product is CSVEDRVGGHGYTF. Complete variable domain (other parts from reference TRBV29-1 and TRBJ1-2): SAVISQKPSRDICQRGTSLTIQCQVDSQVTMMFWYRQQPGQSLTLIATANQGSEATYESGFVIDKFPISRPNLTFSTLTVSNMSPEDSSIYLCSVEDRVGGHGYTFGSGTRLTVV.

This clone came up many times. The chain combines TRBV5-4 with TRBJ2-5; perhaps TRBD2 as D (7 bases). Germline CDR1 SGHNT, CDR2 YYREEE (reference sequence). Trimming stripped 4 bases from V and 5 bases from J, with 15 bases between. The CDR3 spans 14 residues. CDR3 nucleotide sequence: TGTGCCAGCAGCCGAGGGGGGGCCAAGGAGACCCAGTACTTC. It is translated as CASSRGGAKETQYF.

This clone was counted a few times. A junction boundary mismatches the germline segment, possibly from a read error. The gene calls are TRBV6-4 and TRBJ2-2; D not certain. The germline CDR1 and CDR2 sequences are MRHNA and SNTAGT. The CDR3 is 13 residues long. The CDR3 nucleotides are TGTTCCAGCAGTGTCGAGAACACCGGGGAGCTGTTTTTT. This sequence encodes CSSSVENTGELFF.

This clone was counted at least ten times. The CDR3 here is CASSTGQYYNSPLHF. In DNA form, the CDR3 reads TGTGCCAGCAGTACTGGACAGTACTATAATTCACCCCTCCACTTT. V and J are TRBV28 and TRBJ1-6; tentative D call: TRBD1 (6 bases). V was clipped by 5 bases and J by 3 bases, with 11 bases between them. This CDR3 region has 15 residues. Germline V gene data show CDR1 as MDHEN and CDR2 as SYDVKM.

This clone appeared a few times. The rearrangement links TRBV20-1 to TRBJ1-5; D is perhaps TRBD1 (5 bases). The V end lost 0 bases, the J end lost 4 bases, and 10 bases lay between the germline ends. The length of the CDR3 is 14 residues. The germline V gene encodes CDR1 DFQATT and CDR2 SNEGSKA (reference sequence). CDR3 bases: TGCAGTGCTAGAGATACGCAGGGTAATCAGCCCCAGCATTTT. Amino acids: CSARDTQGNQPQHF.

In its sample, this clone was seen many times. Other DNA sequences in this specimen translate into the identical CDR3. Here the CDR3 DNA reads TGTGCCACCAGTGATGGACACAGCACAGATACGCAGTATTTT. Its translation: CATSDGHSTDTQYF. The V call is TRBV24-1, the J call TRBJ2-3; weak D call: TRBD1 (5 bases). Trimming removed 3 bases from V and 0 bases from J, with 6 bases in between. The CDR3 has 14 amino acids. Germline V gene data show CDR1 as KGHDR and CDR2 as SFDVKD.

This clone was detected many times. The V call is TRBV10-2, the J call TRBJ2-1, with TRBD2 as a possible D gene (6 bases). In germline, CDR1 is WSHSY, CDR2 SAAADI. The CDR3 extends over 14 amino acids. V lost 5 bases and J 6 bases, leaving 14 bases between the germline ends. CDR3 residues: CASSPGTVTNEQFF. CDR3 DNA: TGCGCCAGCAGTCCCGGGACTGTGACCAATGAGCAGTTCTTC.

The V and J genes are TRBV6-1 and TRBJ2-7, with 12 nucleotides matching TRBD2. V lost 3 bases, J lost 3 bases, and 9 bases stayed unmatched. The CDR3 consists of 17 residues. The germline V gene has CDR1 MNHNS and CDR2 SASEGT. This CDR3 reads CASSETSGSSGLYEQYF. The CDR3 DNA reads as TGTGCCAGCAGTGAGACTAGCGGGAGCTCCGGGCTCTACGAGCAGTACTTC.

This clone was counted many times. The same CDR3 also results from other DNA sequences found in this sample. The CDR3 loop reads CASSPDRTVYGYTF. The CDR3 DNA sequence: TGCGCCAGCAGCCCCGACCGGACAGTCTATGGCTACACCTTC. This chain links TRBV4-1 with TRBJ1-2, with D possibly TRBD1 on 6 matching bases. Germline loops: CDR1 MGHRA, CDR2 YSYEKL. The CDR3 spans 14 residues. V shed 4 bases and J shed 4 bases, with 13 bases lying between them.